This TCR beta chain was observed in a study of neoadjuvant anti-PD-1 for oral cavity cancer. Across the whole study: Most patients had three to four biweekly doses of 3 mg/kg nivolumab before resection.

V was shortened by 0 bases and J by 8 bases, with 12 bases between the two germline ends. The germline CDR1 and CDR2 sequences are SGHTS and YDEGEE. There are 14 residues in the CDR3. Findings and caveats of the study: Post-treatment tumors with larger preexisting clones showed more shrinkage. Higher pretreatment Treg/Th17 ratios tracked higher pretreatment blood clonality. With three patients per group, TCR findings need larger cohorts.

On this clone: Its antigen remains unidentified.

Produced via immunoSEQ multiplex PCR; TCRdb's table is partial and in-frame only. Of some 7,100 clones listed, 50% to 70% are singletons. The sequence came from a person aged 40 to 85 with oral cavity squamous cell carcinoma. The rearrangement joins TRBV5-8 to TRBJ2-1; a weak D match, TRBD1 (5 bases). The sample in question was tumor tissue, obtained before nivolumab (anti-PD-1) treatment. The CDR3 region is CASSLDRSVDEQFF. The CDR3 nucleotides read TGTGCCAGCAGCTTGGACAGGTCCGTCGATGAGCAGTTCTTC.